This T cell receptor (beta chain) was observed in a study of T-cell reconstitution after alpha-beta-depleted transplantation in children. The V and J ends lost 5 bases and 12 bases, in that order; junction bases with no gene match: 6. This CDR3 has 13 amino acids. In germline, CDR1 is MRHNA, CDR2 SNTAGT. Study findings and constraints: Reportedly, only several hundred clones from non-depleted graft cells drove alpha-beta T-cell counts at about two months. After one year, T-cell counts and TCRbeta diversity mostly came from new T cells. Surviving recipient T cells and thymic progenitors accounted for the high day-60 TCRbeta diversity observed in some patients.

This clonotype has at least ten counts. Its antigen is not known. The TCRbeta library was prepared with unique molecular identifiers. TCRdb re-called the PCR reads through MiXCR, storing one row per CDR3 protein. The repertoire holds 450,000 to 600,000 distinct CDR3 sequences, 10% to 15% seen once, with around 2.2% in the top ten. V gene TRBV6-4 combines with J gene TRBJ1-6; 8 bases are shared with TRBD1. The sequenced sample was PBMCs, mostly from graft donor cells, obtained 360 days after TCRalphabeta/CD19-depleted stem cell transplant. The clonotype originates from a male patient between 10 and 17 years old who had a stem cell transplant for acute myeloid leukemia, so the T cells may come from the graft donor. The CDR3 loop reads CASSRTGREPLHF. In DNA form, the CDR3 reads TGTGCCAGCAGTAGGACAGGGCGAGAACCCCTCCACTTT.